Following are 18 T cell receptor beta chains from one sample sequenced in a study of T cell changes during pregnancy in multiple sclerosis. The assay was immunoSEQ multiplex PCR, and TCRdb's table has in-frame clones only and misses some. The data hold fewer than 85,000 clones, with 80% to 95% observed a single time. The sequenced sample was peripheral blood, obtained in the third trimester of pregnancy. Receptors originate from a female donor in good health, enrolled as a control in a pregnancy study.

J is TRBJ2-3 and V is TRBV2; 14 bases align to TRBD2. Germline V lookup: CDR1 SNHLY, CDR2 FYNNEI. The CDR3 consists of 18 residues. The ends lost 5 bases at V and 6 bases at J; junction bases unmatched: 13. CDR3 sequence: CASSRTSGRNGVGDTQYF. The CDR3 coding sequence is TGTGCCAGCAGTCGGACTAGCGGGAGGAACGGGGTAGGGGATACGCAGTATTTT.

The gene calls are TRBV2 and TRBJ2-1; 14 nucleotides match TRBD2. The CDR3 has 15 amino acids. Germline assignment: CDR1 SNHLY and CDR2 FYNNEI. The ends lost 5 bases at V and 9 bases at J; junction bases unmatched: 6. CDR3 DNA: TGTGCCAGCAGTCCCACGACTAGCGGGAGGGCTGAGCAGTTCTTC. Protein: CASSPTTSGRAEQFF.

The chain employs TRBV28 and TRBJ1-5, with D unclear. CDR1 MDHEN and CDR2 SYDVKM come from the germline V gene. The V gene lost 6 bases and the J gene lost 5 bases, with 14 bases spanning the gap. CDR3 size: 14 residues. CDR3 sequence reads: CASSPRLTDQPQHF. DNA for the CDR3: TGTGCCAGCAGCCCACGGTTAACGGATCAGCCCCAGCATTTT.

The J gene is TRBJ2-3, the V gene TRBV14, with 9 bases identical to TRBD2. V trimming: 3 bases; J trimming: 4 bases; junction bases outside the gene matches: 2. Germline CDR1 is SGHDN and CDR2 is FVKESK. The CDR3 sequence is 14 residues long. The chain's CDR3 is CASSHASGADTQYF. The CDR3 DNA follows: TGTGCCAGCAGCCATGCTAGCGGGGCAGATACGCAGTATTTT.

V usage is TRBV7-8 and J usage is TRBJ1-2, with D maybe TRBD1 (6 bases). Germline V gene data show CDR1 as SGHVS and CDR2 as FQNEAQ. The CDR3 runs to 15 residues. Trimming cost V 5 bases and J 4 bases, with 17 bases left between them. CDR3 sequence reads: CASSRAGGAGYGYTF. In nucleotides, the CDR3 is TGTGCCAGCAGCAGGGCTGGGGGGGCGGGCTATGGCTACACCTTC.

The chain has TRBV11-3 and TRBJ2-3; TRBD1 agrees at 10 bases. The germline CDR1 and CDR2 sequences are SGHNT and YENEEA. This CDR3 has 15 residues. Trimming removed 4 bases from V and 4 bases from J; junction bases left unmatched: 5. In nucleotides, the CDR3 is TGTGCCAGCAGCTCCCGGGACAGGGGTTCAGATACGCAGTATTTT. Its translation is CASSSRDRGSDTQYF.

The CDR3 spells CNPTFVRSYEQYF. In DNA form, the CDR3 reads TGCAACCCAACTTTCGTTAGATCCTACGAGCAGTACTTC. The J gene is TRBJ2-7, the V gene TRBV29-1; unclear D gene. This CDR3 region has 13 residues. Germline CDR1 is SQVTM and CDR2 is ANQGSEA.

The chain joins TRBV2 to TRBJ2-1; D remains unclear. Germline V gene sequence: CDR1 SNHLY, CDR2 FYNNEI. This CDR3 is built from 11 residues. V shed 6 bases and J shed 4 bases, with 4 bases lying between them. The DNA of the CDR3 is TGTGCCAGCAGGTATTACAATGAGCAGTTCTTC. Translating gives CASRYYNEQFF.

J is TRBJ2-2 and V is TRBV18; D might be TRBD2 (5 bases). The germline V and J ends were trimmed by 3 bases and 6 bases, with 17 bases remaining between them. Germline V lookup: CDR1 KGHSH, CDR2 LQKENI. This CDR3 region has 16 residues. The CDR3 here is CASSPQMRDRAGELFF. The CDR3 DNA reads as TGTGCCAGCTCACCCCAAATGAGGGATCGGGCCGGGGAGCTGTTTTTT.

This rearrangement joins TRBV12-2 to TRBJ2-5; the tabulated D call, TRBD2, remains unverified against the DNA. TRBV12-2 is noted as a pseudogene. This CDR3 has 17 amino acids. CDR3 DNA: TGTGCAAGTCGCTTATCCCCCGAGCGGGTGTACCAAGAGACCCAGTACTTC. It codes for CASRLSPERVYQETQYF.

As concerns this clone: Relative to the germline gene, one junction end is altered; a read error may explain this. The rearrangement uses TRBV6-1 and TRBJ2-7; 9 positions match TRBD1. This CDR3 spans 13 amino acids. Germline V gives CDR1 MNHNS, CDR2 SASEGT. Here the CDR3 reads CASSEKDRGFEDF. The CDR3 DNA sequence: TGTGCCAGCAGTGAAAAAGACAGGGGGTTCGAGGACTTC.

The V and J genes are TRBV5-6 and TRBJ1-2; 10 nucleotides line up with TRBD1. This CDR3 region has 14 residues. Germline V gene lookup returns CDR1 SGHDT and CDR2 YYEEEE. V shed 3 bases and J 7 bases; nucleotides not matched to a gene: 6. The CDR3 is CASSSGQGRSGYTF. For the CDR3, the DNA is TGTGCCAGCAGCTCGGGACAGGGGAGGAGTGGCTACACCTTC.

The rearrangement links TRBV5-1 to TRBJ2-3; 7 bases align to TRBD1. Germline CDR1 SGHRS, CDR2 YFSETQ. The CDR3 runs to 16 residues. After removal of 0 bases from V and 2 bases from J, the junction contained 6 bases not matched to a gene. In DNA form, the CDR3 reads TGCGCCAGCAGCTTGGACCAGGGGGTTATCACAGATACGCAGTATTTT. This translates into CASSLDQGVITDTQYF.

The chain links TRBV5-1 to TRBJ1-2; TRBD1 matches 9 bases. This CDR3 has 14 residues. Germline trimming cut 4 bases from V and 2 bases from J; bases unmatched to any gene: 3. Germline CDR1 reads SGHRS; CDR2 reads YFSETQ. CDR3 in DNA: TGCGCCAGCAGCCCCGGACAGGGGAACTATGGCTACACCTTC. Translation: CASSPGQGNYGYTF.

This clone was observed once. The gene calls are TRBV29-1 and TRBJ2-2; D is possibly TRBD1 (5 bases). Per the germline V gene, CDR1 is SQVTM and CDR2 is ANQGSEA. Deletions cut 3 bases from V and 5 bases from J, with 10 bases between. The CDR3 loop spans 13 amino acids. CDR3 in DNA: TGCAGCGTTGATTTAGGGGCTACCGGGGAGCTGTTTTTT. Encoded protein: CSVDLGATGELFF.

This sequence joins TRBV19 and TRBJ2-2, with D possibly being TRBD2 (5 bases). From germline, CDR1 is LNHDA and CDR2 SQIVND (reference sequence). The V and J ends lost 10 bases and 5 bases respectively, with 8 bases between them. This CDR3 is 11 amino acids long. The CDR3 is CATGGTGELFF. CDR3 coding DNA: TGTGCCACCGGCGGGACCGGGGAGCTGTTTTTT.

The chain is built from TRBV15 and TRBJ1-6, with a tentative D call TRBD1 (5 bases). Trimming took 8 bases from V and 10 from J, leaving 12 bases between them. From germline, CDR1 is LNHNV and CDR2 YYDKDF (reference sequence). This CDR3 is 12 amino acids long. CDR3 in amino acids: CATGQGYSPLHF. The CDR3 coding sequence is TGTGCCACCGGGCAGGGTTACTCACCCCTCCACTTT. Combining the CDR3 with reference TRBV15 and TRBJ1-6 gives the whole variable domain DAMVIQNPRYQVTQFGKPVTLSCSQTLNHNVMYWYQQKSSQAPKLLFHYYDKDFNNEADTPDNFQSRRPNTSFCFLDIRSPGLGDTAMYLCATGQGYSPLHFGNGTRLTVT.

The CDR3 sequence is CASSLTGTAYGEQYF. Here the CDR3 DNA reads TGTGCCAGTAGTCTGACCGGGACAGCCTATGGAGAGCAGTACTTC. This chain connects TRBV19 to TRBJ2-7; 7 bases are shared with TRBD1. CDR1 is LNHDA and CDR2 is SQIVND in the germline V gene (reference sequence). The CDR3 loop spans 15 amino acids. The V gene end was trimmed by 5 bases and the J gene end by 7 bases; junction bases not matched to a gene: 14.